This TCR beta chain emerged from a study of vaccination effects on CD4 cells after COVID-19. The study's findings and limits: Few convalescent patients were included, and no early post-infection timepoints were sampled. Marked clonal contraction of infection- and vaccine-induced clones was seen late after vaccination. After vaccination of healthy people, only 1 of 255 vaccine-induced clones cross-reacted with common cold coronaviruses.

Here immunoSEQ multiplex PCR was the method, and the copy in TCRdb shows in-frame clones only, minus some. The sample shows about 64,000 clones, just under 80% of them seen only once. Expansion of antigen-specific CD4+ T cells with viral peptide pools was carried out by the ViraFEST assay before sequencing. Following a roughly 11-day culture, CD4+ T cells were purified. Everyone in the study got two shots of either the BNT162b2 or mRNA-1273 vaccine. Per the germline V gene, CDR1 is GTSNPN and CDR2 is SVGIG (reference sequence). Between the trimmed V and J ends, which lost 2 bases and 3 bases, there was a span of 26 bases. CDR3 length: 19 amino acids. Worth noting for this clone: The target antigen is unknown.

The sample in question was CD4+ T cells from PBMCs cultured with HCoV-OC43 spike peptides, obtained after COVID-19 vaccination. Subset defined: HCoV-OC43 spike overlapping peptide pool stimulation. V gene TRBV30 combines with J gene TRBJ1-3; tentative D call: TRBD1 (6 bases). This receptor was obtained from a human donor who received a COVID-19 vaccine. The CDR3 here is CAWSISAEGEREYGNTIYF. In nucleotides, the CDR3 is TGTGCCTGGAGTATCTCTGCGGAGGGGGAACGGGAGTATGGAAACACCATATATTTT.